The next 29 T cell receptor beta chains were all read from a single sample in a study of blood T cell repertoires in COVID-19. TCRdb's table, derived via immunoSEQ multiplex PCR, lists solely in-frame clones and lacks some. The repertoire holds tens of thousands of clones, 70% to 85% seen once, with under 30% in the top ten. Material: peripheral blood. The receptors derive from a man aged 70 or older with acute or convalescent COVID-19.

This chain connects TRBV7-9 to TRBJ2-5; 12 bases match TRBD2. This CDR3 has 17 residues. Per germline, CDR1 SEHNR and CDR2 FQNEAQ (reference sequence). J gave up 5 bases and V 5 bases, and 12 bases lay outside the gene matches. The CDR3 sequence is CASSILSSGRARETQYF. DNA for the CDR3: TGTGCCAGCAGCATTCTTTCTAGCGGGAGGGCCAGGGAGACCCAGTACTTC.

The genes are TRBV7-9 and TRBJ1-3; the D gene is possibly TRBD1 (5 bases). V lost 4 bases and J lost 2, with 12 bases in between. The CDR3 sequence is 15 residues long. Germline assignment: CDR1 SEHNR and CDR2 FQNEAQ (reference sequence). The CDR3: CASSSEAGAGNTIYF. Here the CDR3 DNA reads TGTGCCAGCAGCTCAGAAGCGGGGGCTGGAAACACCATATATTTT.

The chain has TRBV5-1 and TRBJ1-1, with a possible D match to TRBD1 (5 bases). The CDR3 is 12 residues long. Deletions cut 1 base from V and 10 bases from J, with 11 bases between. Germline CDR1 SGHRS, CDR2 YFSETQ. CDR3 bases: TGCGCCAGCAGCTTGAAAGGTCAGGGAGCTTTCTTT. Translation gives CASSLKGQGAFF.

This clone was found once. The chain uses TRBV15 and TRBJ2-3, with 8 positions matching TRBD2. The CDR3 totals 16 residues. CDR1 is LNHNV and CDR2 is YYDKDF in the germline V gene (reference sequence). V dropped 0 bases and J dropped 0; count of bases not matched to a gene: 2. CDR3 in DNA: TGTGCCACCAGCAGAGATCCTAGCGGGAGCACAGATACGCAGTATTTT. Residues: CATSRDPSGSTDTQYF.

This chain connects TRBV7-3 to TRBJ1-2, with 11 positions matching TRBD1. The CDR3 loop spans 14 amino acids. V lost 5 bases, J lost 7 bases, and 6 bases stayed unmatched. Germline V CDR1 and CDR2: SGHTA, FQGTGA. The chain's CDR3 is CASSPGTGGRGYTF. In DNA form, the CDR3 reads TGTGCCAGCAGCCCGGGGACAGGGGGTCGTGGCTACACCTTC.

V gene TRBV4-3 combines with J gene TRBJ2-7, with D perhaps matching TRBD1 or TRBD2 (6 bases each). V was clipped by 4 bases and J by 3 bases, with 13 bases between them. This CDR3 is built from 14 residues. Germline V gene sequence: CDR1 LGHNA, CDR2 YSLEER. The CDR3 nucleotides are TGCGCCAGCAGCCGAGACAGGCGGGGCTACGAGCAGTACTTC. It translates to CASSRDRRGYEQYF.

This clone is a singleton in its sample. Written as DNA, the CDR3 is TGTGCCTGGAGGAGCGGGAGTATGACAGATACGCAGTATTTT. Amino acids: CAWRSGSMTDTQYF. The chain joins TRBV30 to TRBJ2-3, with 8 nucleotides matching TRBD2. J lost 3 bases, V lost 3 bases, and 5 bases had no gene match. Germline V lookup: CDR1 GTSNPN, CDR2 SVGIG (reference sequence). CDR3 length: 14 amino acids.

The chain combines TRBV7-9 with TRBJ2-5; 9 bases line up with TRBD1. The ends lost 4 bases at V and 5 bases at J; junction bases unmatched: 5. This CDR3 has 14 residues. The germline CDR1 and CDR2 sequences are SEHNR and FQNEAQ (reference sequence). The CDR3 region has the DNA TGTGCCAGCAGCTCAGGACAGGGGAGGGAGACCCAGTACTTC. Its translation is CASSSGQGRETQYF.

The chain combines TRBV5-8 with TRBJ1-6, with 7 bases lining up with TRBD1. From germline, CDR1 is SGHTS and CDR2 YDEGEE. Trimming cost V 3 bases and J 4 bases; bases outside gene matches: 7. The CDR3 length is 16 residues. CDR3 nucleotide sequence: TGTGCCAGCAGCTGGAGAGGGACAGCGTATAATTCACCCCTCCACTTT. Protein product: CASSWRGTAYNSPLHF.

The J gene is TRBJ2-1, the V gene TRBV5-6; D gene unclear. The CDR3 consists of 14 residues. V shed 4 bases and J shed 3 bases, with 11 bases lying between them. The germline gives CDR1 SGHDT, CDR2 YYEEEE. In DNA form, the CDR3 reads TGTGCCAGCAGCATATTCGAGGACTACAATGAGCAGTTCTTC. Its protein is CASSIFEDYNEQFF.

The chain joins TRBV5-1 to TRBJ2-3, with 12 bases matching TRBD2. V lost 4 bases to trimming and J lost 0 bases; unmatched junction nucleotides: 3. Germline lookup yields CDR1 SGHRS and CDR2 YFSETQ. This CDR3 comprises 16 residues. CDR3 protein: CASSMGTSGSTDTQYF. CDR3 nucleotide sequence: TGCGCCAGCAGCATGGGGACTAGCGGGAGCACAGATACGCAGTATTTT.

As to this clone: At one end the junction does not follow the germline gene, possibly because of a read error. The J gene is TRBJ2-1, the V gene TRBV3-1 (or the pseudogene TRBV3-2); a weak D match, TRBD1 (6 bases). The CDR3 totals 11 residues. Germline CDR1 LGHDT, CDR2 YNNKEL (reference sequence). For the CDR3, the DNA is TGTGCCAGCAGCCAACTGGACAGAGTAGTCTTC. This gives the protein CASSQLDRVVF.

The gene calls are TRBV18 and TRBJ1-4, with D unresolved. This CDR3 is built from 12 residues. Germline lookup yields CDR1 KGHSH and CDR2 LQKENI. V dropped 8 bases and J dropped 4 bases, with 8 bases sitting between them. The DNA of the CDR3 is TGTGCCAGCGGAGATAATAATGAAAAACTGTTTTTT. It codes for CASGDNNEKLFF.

This clone was counted a single time. This chain uses TRBV29-1 with TRBJ1-4; TRBD1 might be the D (5 bases). The V end lost 4 bases, the J end lost 4 bases, and 13 bases lay between the germline ends. This CDR3 spans 14 amino acids. The V gene's germline CDR1 is SQVTM and CDR2 ANQGSEA. As DNA, the CDR3 is TGCAGCGTTGGTCTAAGGGGTAATAATGAAAAACTGTTTTTT. Protein sequence: CSVGLRGNNEKLFF.

The chain combines TRBV7-3 with TRBJ1-6; D not resolved. Deletions cut 2 bases from V and 10 bases from J, with 9 bases between. Germline V lookup: CDR1 SGHTA, CDR2 FQGTGA. The CDR3 is 13 residues long. The CDR3 is CASSLSDFSPLHF. The CDR3 bases are TGTGCCAGCAGCTTATCGGACTTCTCACCCCTCCACTTT.

In this sample, this clone turned up once. This chain uses TRBV19 with TRBJ2-6, with a possible D match to TRBD1 (6 bases). Between the trimmed V and J ends, which lost 5 bases and 0 bases, there was a span of 14 bases. This CDR3 contains 17 residues. Germline loops: CDR1 LNHDA, CDR2 SQIVND (reference sequence). As DNA, the CDR3 is TGTGCCAGTAGTTCGGGACACCGAAACTCTGGGGCCAACGTCCTGACTTTC. Amino acid sequence: CASSSGHRNSGANVLTF.

The chain combines TRBV27 with TRBJ1-2; D not resolved. The germline V and J ends were trimmed by 7 bases and 6 bases, with 21 bases remaining between them. This CDR3 is 15 amino acids long. Germline V gene data show CDR1 as MNHEY and CDR2 as SMNVEV (reference sequence). The CDR3 DNA follows: TGTGCCAGCAAACGGTTGACAATGCAAATTGATGGCTACACCTTC. This sequence encodes CASKRLTMQIDGYTF.

The J gene is TRBJ1-1, the V gene TRBV30, with TRBD1 identical over 7 bases. J lost 0 bases, V lost 3 bases, and 7 bases had no gene match. The CDR3 loop spans 15 amino acids. Germline CDR1 and CDR2: GTSNPN and SVGIG (reference sequence). The CDR3 loop is CAWSQVTGMNTEAFF. For the CDR3, the DNA is TGTGCCTGGAGCCAGGTGACAGGGATGAACACTGAAGCTTTCTTT.

A word on this clone: The junction departs from germline at one end; a sequencing error may be responsible. The chain carries TRBV2 and TRBJ1-5, with D possibly being TRBD1 (5 bases). Per germline, CDR1 SNHLY and CDR2 FYNNEI. The CDR3 loop spans 13 amino acids. The CDR3 spells CASAREGNQSQHF. CDR3 nucleotide sequence: TGTGCCAGCGCCAGGGAGGGCAATCAGTCCCAGCATTTT.

The V gene is TRBV10-3, the J gene TRBJ1-3; D may be TRBD1 (5 bases). The CDR3 covers 15 residues. Trimming stripped 0 bases from V and 4 bases from J, with 10 bases between. CDR1 and CDR2 from the germline V gene are ENHRY and SYGVKD. CDR3 loop: CAISESPGVGNTIYF. The CDR3 region has the DNA TGTGCCATCAGTGAGTCGCCGGGGGTGGGAAACACCATATATTTT.

The chain uses TRBV19 and TRBJ1-1, with D maybe TRBD1 (6 bases). The germline V gene has CDR1 LNHDA and CDR2 SQIVND (reference sequence). Trimming shortened V by 4 bases and J by 5 bases, and 17 bases separated the two germline ends. The CDR3 length is 15 residues. The CDR3 bases are TGTGCCAGTAGTACCTCGGACCAGGGGCGGACTGAAGCTTTCTTT. It is translated as CASSTSDQGRTEAFF.

This clone has just one count. The chain links TRBV19 to TRBJ1-2, with 8 bases aligning to TRBD1. The CDR3 runs 15 residues. Trimming removed 4 bases from V and 3 bases from J; junction bases left unmatched: 7. Germline CDR1 and CDR2: LNHDA and SQIVND (reference sequence). Here the CDR3 DNA reads TGTGCCAGTAGTACGGGGGACAGGACCTACTATGGCTACACCTTC. Translation gives CASSTGDRTYYGYTF.

This chain uses TRBV7-2 with TRBJ1-2, with TRBD1 matching over 7 bases. CDR3 length: 14 residues. Germline V gives CDR1 SGHTA, CDR2 FQGNSA. Germline trimming cut 5 bases from V and 7 bases from J; bases unmatched to any gene: 10. This CDR3 is CASSGYRGPGGYTF. CDR3 DNA sequence: TGTGCCAGCAGCGGCTACAGGGGCCCTGGTGGCTACACCTTC.

CDR3: CASSRTGAWSNQPQHF. The CDR3 DNA follows: TGCGCCAGCAGCAGAACAGGGGCCTGGAGCAATCAGCCCCAGCATTTT. V gene TRBV10-2 combines with J gene TRBJ1-5, with 7 bases aligning to TRBD1. With V trimmed by 6 bases and J by 1 base, 9 bases remained unmatched. Germline assignment: CDR1 WSHSY and CDR2 SAAADI. The CDR3 totals 16 residues.

This clone has more than one count but fewer than ten. CDR3 in DNA: TGTGCCAGCAGCTTTGGGACAGGGAACGAGCAGTACTTC. This sequence encodes CASSFGTGNEQYF. This chain uses TRBV7-7 with TRBJ2-7, with TRBD1 matching over 9 bases. The V and J ends lost 3 bases and 5 bases, in that order; junction bases with no gene match: 2. This CDR3 comprises 13 residues. CDR1 is SSHAT and CDR2 is FNYEAQ in the germline V gene (reference sequence).

The gene calls are TRBV9 and TRBJ2-5; 10 bases match TRBD2. Germline CDR1 reads SGDLS; CDR2 reads YYNGEE. With V trimmed by 4 bases and J by 5 bases, 14 bases remained unmatched. The CDR3 is 17 residues long. In DNA form, the CDR3 reads TGTGCCAGCAGCCCCGTCGCTAGCGGGAGATCGAGGGAGACCCAGTACTTC. Its protein product is CASSPVASGRSRETQYF. Full variable domain (missing parts from reference TRBV9 and TRBJ2-5): DSGVTQTPKHLITATGQRVTLRCSPRSGDLSVYWYQQSLDQGLQFLIQYYNGEERAKGNILERFSAQQFPDLHSELNLSSLELGDSALYFCASSPVASGRSRETQYFGPGTRLLVL.

The chain links TRBV6-6 to TRBJ2-7, with TRBD1 matching 12 bases. The CDR3 is made up of 14 amino acids. V shed 5 bases, J shed 5 bases, and the junction held 4 bases outside the gene matches. CDR1 MNHNY and CDR2 SVGAGI come from the germline V gene (reference sequence). The CDR3 nucleotides read TGTGCCAGCAGTGGGACAGGGGGCAGGGACGAGCAGTACTTC. This translates into CASSGTGGRDEQYF.

This CDR3 reads CASSLEVAGGEQYF. The CDR3 DNA reads as TGTGCCAGCAGCTTGGAGGTAGCGGGAGGCGAGCAGTACTTC. The chain combines TRBV5-8 with TRBJ2-7; the match to TRBD2 covers 10 bases. Germline trimming cut 0 bases from V and 6 bases from J; bases unmatched to any gene: 3. CDR1 is SGHTS, CDR2 YDEGEE, per germline. CDR3 length equals 14 residues.

This chain links TRBV12-3 or TRBV12-4 with TRBJ1-2; the D is unclear. V was clipped by 2 bases and J by 8 bases, with 12 bases between them. CDR3 length equals 13 residues. DNA of the CDR3: TGTGCCAGCAGTTTAAGGGAGGCCGGGGGCTACACCTTC. Translated: CASSLREAGGYTF.